This record concerns one T cell receptor (beta chain) sequence. Its antigen is unknown. The data belong to a study of cytomegalovirus exposure and HLA in healthy donors. The PCR contained 60 Vbeta and 13 Jbeta primers. Here immunoSEQ multiplex PCR was the method, and the copy in TCRdb shows in-frame clones only, minus some. The sample lists 160,000 or so clones, about four fifths occurring once. All donors participated as healthy donors of bone marrow. This CDR3 has 13 residues. The V end was cut by 7 bases, the J end by 4 bases, with 15 bases between. CDR1 is SQVTM, CDR2 ANQGSEA, per germline. General study findings and limits: A classifier reportedly called cytomegalovirus status with high sensitivity and specificity. A later analysis reportedly identified an Asian-associated ancestry cluster as carrying fewer N-insertions than the approximately 670-donor mean. Rare TCR sequences dominated, though some public TCRs recurred in many donors.

The chain is built from TRBV29-1 and TRBJ2-3; perhaps TRBD2 as D (5 bases). Sequenced sample: PBMCs. This TCR was sampled from a man in his forties or fifties in good health and CMV-seropositive. The chain's CDR3 is CSAGGRRADTQYF. CDR3 DNA sequence: TGCAGCGCTGGTGGGAGACGGGCAGATACGCAGTATTTT.